The clone carrying this T cell receptor (beta chain) was observed a few times. What it binds is unknown. The data were taken from a study of T cell repertoires in cytomegalovirus infection. The overall study: A matching HLA type, together with CMV infection, was signaled by public TCR beta signatures. Whole-study results and caveats: The ex vivo response was dominated by HLA-C-restricted CMV-specific TCR beta clonotypes. Pooled public TCR beta family frequency picked out CMV carriers with the relevant HLA.

TCRdb recomputed calls from the reads with MiXCR, one row per CDR3 protein. The sample lists nearly 650,000 distinct CDR3 sequences; 24% were seen once. Germline V gene data show CDR1 as SEHNR and CDR2 as FQNEAQ (reference sequence). CDR3 length: 14 amino acids. With 6 bases removed from V and 7 bases from J, the gap between germline ends came to 18 bases. Input material: CD8+ T cells from PBMCs. The sequence came from a human donor in good health (CMV status not recorded). Some clones in this sample may be carry-over from other donors' samples. This rearrangement joins TRBV7-9 to TRBJ1-1; D unresolved. The CDR3 DNA sequence: TGTGCCAGCAGACCTCCCGGCAGGAACTTTGAAGCTTTCTTT. It codes for CASRPPGRNFEAFF.